The rows below give T cell receptor beta chains drawn from one sample of a study of neurological immune-mediated disorders. TCRdb reprocessed the 5' RACE reads with MiXCR, giving one entry per CDR3 protein. The data show about 48,000 distinct CDR3 sequences, around 10% seen once. The material sequenced was PBMCs. These receptors all stem from a woman in her forties with HTLV-1-associated myelopathy (HAM/TSP). CDR3s leave out the opening cysteine and the closing phenylalanine or tryptophan. Each record gives: V gene, CDR3 protein.

>TRBV5-1
ASSSGGGADTQY
>TRBV18
ASSRPGQGLYYGYT
>TRBV4-1
ASSQELAAYNEQF
>TRBV21-1
ASSIPPQSAAGPGPRGSTDTQY
>TRBV27
ASSLSYGNQPQH
>TRBV5-1
ASSESRGSNEKLF
>TRBV19
ASTQGMSSTDTQY
>TRBV10-3
AIFVPAGLNYGYT
>TRBV9
ASSSPGQGNSPLH
>TRBV20-1
SARVEGAHGYT
>TRBV12-3/TRBV12-4
ASSQGHLYEQY
>TRBV21-1
ASRGIGGTNQPQH
>TRBV9
ASSFYICSARDPGQGDDEQF
>TRBV12-3/TRBV12-4
ASSLGASSTQY
>TRBV3-1
ASSQVGERRAL
>TRBV18
ASSNGLAGVGEQY
>TRBV7-8
ASSLAGPPSGANVLT
>TRBV6-2/TRBV6-3
ASSNGGSSYEQY
>TRBV7-8
ASSLLFGAGDTQY
>TRBV20-1
SATLAGGFSSYNEQF
>TRBV9
ASSKETGNTEAF
>TRBV25-1
ASSENRLRGFGYTEAF
>TRBV9
ASSTRTSGVNEQF
>TRBV3-1
ASSHGVLGSDTQY
>TRBV7-2
ASSLARSAPDTQY
>TRBV20-1
SAGQTTNTGELF
>TRBV25-1
ASSEYEKLF
>TRBV7-2
ASSLDPAGQPQH
>TRBV25-1
ASSVATRGTEQY
>TRBV5-1
ASSLAGQGDTIY
>TRBV10-3
AISNGDPTGELF
>TRBV4-3
ASSQDPELAGVNEQF
>TRBV6-4
ASRQADNTGELF
>TRBV24-1
ATSDQQGTQETQY
>TRBV24-1
ATSDPTSTGQETQY